Detailed here is one T cell receptor beta chain. The entry originates in a study of blood T cell repertoires in COVID-19. Study summary: Spain, Italy and the United States supplied samples that represented acute and convalescent COVID-19.

In the source study's methods: Reference gene primer amplification gave nucleated cell count estimates. Some clones are missing from TCRdb's copy, which holds only in-frame ones; the method was immunoSEQ multiplex PCR. V and J calls and clone size come straight from that table; D and trimming were deduced from the DNA. The sample contains around 400,000 clones, more than 75% of which appear only once. Trimming cost V 5 bases and J 0 bases, with 7 bases left between them. Germline loops: CDR1 MDHEN, CDR2 SYDVKM. The CDR3 runs 13 residues. The clonotype was recovered from a woman in her sixties or seventies with COVID-19, enrolled during active disease. The chain has TRBV28 and TRBJ2-5; possibly TRBD2 for D (6 bases). Material for sequencing was peripheral blood. CDR3 bases: TGTGCCAGCAGTGGCGGGGACCAAGAGACCCAGTACTTC. Protein: CASSGGDQETQYF. Full variable domain (remainder filled in from reference TRBV28 and TRBJ2-5): DVKVTQSSRYLVKRTGEKVFLECVQDMDHENMFWYRQDPGLGLRLIYFSYDVKMKEKGDIPEGYSVSREKKERFSLILESASTNQTSMYLCASSGGDQETQYFGPGTRLLVL.